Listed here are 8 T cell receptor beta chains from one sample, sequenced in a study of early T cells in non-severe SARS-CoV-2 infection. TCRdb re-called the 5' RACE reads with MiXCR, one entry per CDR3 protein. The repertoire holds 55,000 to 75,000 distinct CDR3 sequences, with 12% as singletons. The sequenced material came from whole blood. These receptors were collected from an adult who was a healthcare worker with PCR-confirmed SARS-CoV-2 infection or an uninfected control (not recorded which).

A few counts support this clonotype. The CDR3 nucleotides are TGTGCCAGCAGTTACAACACAATGGGGACGGGCGGCTATGGCTACACCTTC. This gives the protein CASSYNTMGTGGYGYTF. The chain uses TRBV6-5 and TRBJ1-2; D may be TRBD1 (5 bases). The V gene's germline CDR1 is MNHEY and CDR2 SVGAGI. The V end was cut by 2 bases, the J end by 4 bases, with 20 bases between. CDR3 length equals 17 residues.

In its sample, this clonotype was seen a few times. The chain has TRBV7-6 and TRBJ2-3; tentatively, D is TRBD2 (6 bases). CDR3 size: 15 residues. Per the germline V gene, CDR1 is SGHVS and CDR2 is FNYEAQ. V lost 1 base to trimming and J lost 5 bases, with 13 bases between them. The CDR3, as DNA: TGTGCCAGCAGCTTAGAGCGGCAGGGAGGAGATACGCAGTATTTT. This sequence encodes CASSLERQGGDTQYF. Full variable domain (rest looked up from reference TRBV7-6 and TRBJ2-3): GAGVSQSPRYKVTKRGQDVALRCDPISGHVSLYWYRQALGQGPEFLTYFNYEAQQDKSGLPNDRFSAERPEGSISTLTIQRTEQRDSAMYRCASSLERQGGDTQYFGPGTRLTVL.

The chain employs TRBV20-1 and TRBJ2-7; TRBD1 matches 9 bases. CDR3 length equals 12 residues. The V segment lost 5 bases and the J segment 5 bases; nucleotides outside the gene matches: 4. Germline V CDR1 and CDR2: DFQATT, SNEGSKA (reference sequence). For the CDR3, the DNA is TGCAGTGCTTCGGGACAGGGTGACGAGCAGTACTTC. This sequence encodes CSASGQGDEQYF.

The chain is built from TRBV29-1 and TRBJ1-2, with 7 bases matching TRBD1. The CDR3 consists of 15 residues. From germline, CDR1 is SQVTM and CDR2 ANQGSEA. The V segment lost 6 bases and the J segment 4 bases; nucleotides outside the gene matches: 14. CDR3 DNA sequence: TGCAGCGTCCCACCTGGGGAGGGGGCAGGCTATGGCTACACCTTC. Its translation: CSVPPGEGAGYGYTF.

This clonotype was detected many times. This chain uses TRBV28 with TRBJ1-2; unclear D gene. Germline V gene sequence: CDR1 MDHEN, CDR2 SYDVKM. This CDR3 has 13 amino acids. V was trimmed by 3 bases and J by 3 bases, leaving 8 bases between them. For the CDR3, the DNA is TGTGCCAGCAGTTTGGGGTCTGACTATGGCTACACCTTC. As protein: CASSLGSDYGYTF.

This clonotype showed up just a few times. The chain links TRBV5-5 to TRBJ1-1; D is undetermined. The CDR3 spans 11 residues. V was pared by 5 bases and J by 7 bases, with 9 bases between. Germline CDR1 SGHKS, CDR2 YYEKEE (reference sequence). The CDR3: CASRIGGEAFF. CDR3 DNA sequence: TGTGCCAGCAGAATTGGAGGTGAAGCTTTCTTT. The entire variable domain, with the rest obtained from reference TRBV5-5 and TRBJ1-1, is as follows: DAGVTQSPTHLIKTRGQQVTLRCSPISGHKSVSWYQQVLGQGPQFIFQYYEKEERGRGNFPDRFSARQFPNYSSELNVNALLLGDSALYLCASRIGGEAFFGQGTRLTVV.

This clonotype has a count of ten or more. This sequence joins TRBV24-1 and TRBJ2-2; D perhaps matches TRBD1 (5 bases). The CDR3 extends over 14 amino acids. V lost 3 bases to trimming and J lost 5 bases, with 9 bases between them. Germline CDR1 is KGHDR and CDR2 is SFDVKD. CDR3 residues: CATSDRTLTGELFF. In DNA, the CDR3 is TGTGCCACCAGTGATCGGACACTTACCGGGGAGCTGTTTTTT.

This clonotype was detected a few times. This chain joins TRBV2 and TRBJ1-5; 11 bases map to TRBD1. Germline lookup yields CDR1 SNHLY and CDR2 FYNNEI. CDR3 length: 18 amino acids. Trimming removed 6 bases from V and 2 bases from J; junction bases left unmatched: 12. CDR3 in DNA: TGTGCCAGCAGCAACCCGGGACAGGGGGTTCGCGGCAATCAGCCCCAGCATTTT. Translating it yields CASSNPGQGVRGNQPQHF.